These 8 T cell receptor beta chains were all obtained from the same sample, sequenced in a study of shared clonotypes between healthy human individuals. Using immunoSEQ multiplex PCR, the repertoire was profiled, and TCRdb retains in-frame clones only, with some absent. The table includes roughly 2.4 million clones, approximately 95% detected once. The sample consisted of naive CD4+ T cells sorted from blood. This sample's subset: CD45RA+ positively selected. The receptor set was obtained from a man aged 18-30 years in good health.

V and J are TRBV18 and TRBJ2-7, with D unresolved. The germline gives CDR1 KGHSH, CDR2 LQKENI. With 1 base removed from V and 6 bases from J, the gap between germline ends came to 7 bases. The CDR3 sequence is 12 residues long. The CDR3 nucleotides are TGTGCCAGCTCACCACTCAACGGCGAGCAGTACTTC. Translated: CASSPLNGEQYF.

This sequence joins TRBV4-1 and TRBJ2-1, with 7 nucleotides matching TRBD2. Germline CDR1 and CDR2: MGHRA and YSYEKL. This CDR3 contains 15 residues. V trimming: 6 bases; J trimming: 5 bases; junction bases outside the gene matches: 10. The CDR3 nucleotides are TGCGCCAGCAGAGGATTCGGGGGGTCCGACAATGAGCAGTTCTTC. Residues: CASRGFGGSDNEQFF.

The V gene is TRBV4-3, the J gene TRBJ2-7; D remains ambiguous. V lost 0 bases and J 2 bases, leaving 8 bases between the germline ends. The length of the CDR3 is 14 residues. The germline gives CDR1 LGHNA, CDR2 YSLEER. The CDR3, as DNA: TGCGCCAGCAGCCAAGATACGGGCCCCTACGAGCAGTACTTC. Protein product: CASSQDTGPYEQYF.

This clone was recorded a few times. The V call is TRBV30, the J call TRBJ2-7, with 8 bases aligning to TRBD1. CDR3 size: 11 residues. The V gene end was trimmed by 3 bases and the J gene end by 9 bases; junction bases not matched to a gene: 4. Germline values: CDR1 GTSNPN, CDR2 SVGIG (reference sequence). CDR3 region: CAWSQGAGQYF. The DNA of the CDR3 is TGTGCCTGGAGCCAGGGGGCGGGGCAGTACTTC.

CDR3 region: CSVEDGVTYGYTF. In nucleotides, the CDR3 is TGCAGCGTTGAAGATGGAGTTACCTATGGCTACACCTTC. The gene calls are TRBV29-1 and TRBJ1-2, with D uncertain. Trimming removed 0 bases from V and 4 bases from J, with 9 bases in between. The CDR3 totals 13 residues. Germline lookup yields CDR1 SQVTM and CDR2 ANQGSEA. The entire variable domain, with the rest obtained from reference TRBV29-1 and TRBJ1-2, is as follows: SAVISQKPSRDICQRGTSLTIQCQVDSQVTMMFWYRQQPGQSLTLIATANQGSEATYESGFVIDKFPISRPNLTFSTLTVSNMSPEDSSIYLCSVEDGVTYGYTFGSGTRLTVV.

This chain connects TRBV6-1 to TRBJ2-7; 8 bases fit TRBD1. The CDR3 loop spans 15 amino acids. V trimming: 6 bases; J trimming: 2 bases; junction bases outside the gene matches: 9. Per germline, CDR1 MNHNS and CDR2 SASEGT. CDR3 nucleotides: TGTGCCAGCAGGGAAAGGACAGGGACACCCTACGAGCAGTACTTC. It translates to CASRERTGTPYEQYF.

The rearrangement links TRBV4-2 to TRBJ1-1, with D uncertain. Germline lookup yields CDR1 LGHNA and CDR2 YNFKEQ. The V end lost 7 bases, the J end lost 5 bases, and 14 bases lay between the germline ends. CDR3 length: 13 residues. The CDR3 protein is CASTQEGRTEAFF. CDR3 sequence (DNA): TGTGCCAGCACGCAGGAGGGTAGGACTGAAGCTTTCTTT.

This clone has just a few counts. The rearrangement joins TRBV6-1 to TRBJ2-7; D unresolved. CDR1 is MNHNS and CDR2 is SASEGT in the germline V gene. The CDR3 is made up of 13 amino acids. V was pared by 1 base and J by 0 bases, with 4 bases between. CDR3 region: CASSEVNSYEQYF. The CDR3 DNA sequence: TGTGCCAGCAGTGAAGTCAACTCCTACGAGCAGTACTTC.